The source of this T cell receptor (beta chain) is a study of T-cell reconstitution after alpha-beta-depleted transplantation in children. Unique molecular identifiers were incorporated into the prepared TCRbeta library. TCRdb re-analysed the PCR reads in MiXCR, keeping a single row per CDR3 protein. The sample carries 640,000 or so distinct CDR3 sequences, over 15% recorded once. Germline V gene sequence: CDR1 SGHTA, CDR2 FQGTGA. The CDR3 is 15 amino acids. V shed 5 bases and J shed 3 bases, with 13 bases lying between them. The V and J genes are TRBV7-3 and TRBJ2-2; D ambiguous. The origin of this receptor is a human donor who donated a stem cell graft to a child with acute myeloid leukemia. Material: PBMCs from the stem cell graft donor, obtained from the stem cell graft. This CDR3 is CASSRGGRHTGELFF. CDR3 nucleotide sequence: TGTGCCAGCAGCCGAGGCGGCAGGCACACCGGGGAGCTGTTTTTT.